The subject of this entry is one T cell receptor (beta chain). Per the original methods: Sample TCR totals centred on a median of 95,638, ranging 23,224 to 690,600. A single record per CDR3 protein comes from TCRdb applying MiXCR to the RACE reads. The V and J calls and clone size are TCRdb's, not the authors'. The top ten hold 2% to 2.5% of the sample, which has about 190,000 distinct CDR3 sequences, roughly a quarter seen once. The length of the CDR3 is 16 residues. CDR1 is DFQATT and CDR2 is SNEGSKA in the germline V gene (reference sequence). Trimming removed 2 bases at V and 2 bases at J, with 18 bases between. Time point here: patch test 3, about 24 weeks after DPC sensitization. Stated treatment: therapeutic diphenylcyclopropenone sensitization with weekly scalp DPC. The entry originates in a study of human T cells and chemical hapten exposure. The overall study: Each patient's scalp received weekly diphenylcyclopropenone throughout the approximately 23-week study.

The source is a woman aged 40 to 50 with alopecia areata. Some clones in this sample may be carry-over from other donors' samples. The chain joins TRBV20-1 to TRBJ1-2; D is unresolved. The sample consisted of whole blood, taken in connection with sensitization to the hapten diphenylcyclopropenone (DPC). The CDR3 nucleotides read TGCAGTGCTAGATCGACGGCCCGAGGGTACAACTATGGCTACACCTTC. It specifies CSARSTARGYNYGYTF.